A single sample gave rise to the 3 T cell receptor beta chains below, sequenced in a study of identical twins. Each CDR3 protein is one row after TCRdb ran MiXCR on the 5' RACE reads. The repertoire has 15,000 to 20,000 distinct CDR3 sequences, 69% of them found once; the top ten carry 5.9%. The source material was memory (CD45RO+) T cells sorted from blood. The receptors were sampled from a woman aged 18-29 years in good health. This table probably holds off-target reads from a library built for another chain.

The J gene is TRBJ2-7, the V gene TRBV19, with 9 bases lining up with TRBD2. V was clipped by 5 bases and J by 3 bases; unmatched bases: 8. Germline lookup yields CDR1 LNHDA and CDR2 SQIVND (reference sequence). The CDR3 loop spans 15 amino acids. CDR3 residues: CASSLSGSSDYEQYF. DNA for the CDR3: TGTGCCAGTAGTCTTAGCGGGAGTTCCGACTACGAGCAGTACTTC. Together with reference TRBV19 and TRBJ2-7, the CDR3 gives the full variable domain: DGGITQSPKYLFRKEGQNVTLSCEQNLNHDAMYWYRQDPGQGLRLIYYSQIVNDFQKGDIAEGYSVSREKKESFPLTVTSAQKNPTAFYLCASSLSGSSDYEQYFGPGTRLTVT.

In this sample, this clonotype turned up once. The chain is built from TRBV5-1 and TRBJ2-1, with TRBD1 as a possible D gene (6 bases). The CDR3 spans 14 residues. V lost 3 bases to trimming and J lost 7 bases, with 14 bases between them. From germline, CDR1 is SGHRS and CDR2 YFSETQ. CDR3 in DNA: TGCGCCAGCAGCTACGGACAGAGGGGGAATGAGCAGTTCTTC. Protein sequence: CASSYGQRGNEQFF.

This clonotype was found a few times. Germline is not matched at one junction end, which may reflect a read error. This chain connects TRBV28 to TRBJ1-2, with TRBD1 as a possible D gene (6 bases). CDR1 and CDR2 from the germline V gene are MDHEN and SYDVKM. CDR3 length: 11 amino acids. DNA for the CDR3: TGTGCCAGCAGTTCACCAGGGGCCCGGGCCTTC. As protein: CASSSPGARAF.